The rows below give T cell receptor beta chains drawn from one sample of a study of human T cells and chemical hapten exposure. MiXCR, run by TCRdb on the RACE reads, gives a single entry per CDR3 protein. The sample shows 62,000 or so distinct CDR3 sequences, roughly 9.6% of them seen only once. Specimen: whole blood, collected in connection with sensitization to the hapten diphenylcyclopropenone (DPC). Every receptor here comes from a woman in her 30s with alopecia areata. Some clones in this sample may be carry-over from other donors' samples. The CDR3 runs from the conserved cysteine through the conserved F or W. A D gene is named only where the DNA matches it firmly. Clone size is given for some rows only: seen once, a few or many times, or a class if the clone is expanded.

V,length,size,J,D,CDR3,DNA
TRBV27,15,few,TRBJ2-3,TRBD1,CASSRDRGNTDTQYF,TGTGCCAGCAGTCGGGACAGGGGAAACACAGATACGCAGTATTTT
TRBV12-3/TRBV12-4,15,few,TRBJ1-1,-,CASSFMAGVNTEAFF,TGTGCCAGCAGTTTTATGGCGGGCGTGAACACTGAAGCTTTCTTT
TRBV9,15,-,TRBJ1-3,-,CASSVEGTSGNTIYF,TGTGCCAGCAGCGTAGAGGGCACTTCTGGAAACACCATATATTTT
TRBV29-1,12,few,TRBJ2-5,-,CSCHRTEETQYF,TGCAGCTGCCATAGGACAGAAGAGACCCAGTACTTC
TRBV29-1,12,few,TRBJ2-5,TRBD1,CSTDRAQETQYF,TGCAGCACTGACAGGGCCCAAGAGACCCAGTACTTC
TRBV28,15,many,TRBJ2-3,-,CASSFTQGTADTQYF,TGTGCCAGCAGTTTCACTCAAGGAACAGCAGATACGCAGTATTTT
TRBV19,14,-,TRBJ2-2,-,CASSILEITGELFF,TGTGCCAGTAGTATACTAGAGATCACCGGGGAGCTGTTTTTT
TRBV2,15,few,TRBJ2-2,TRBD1,CASRATGSYTGELFF,TGTGCCAGCAGGGCGACAGGGAGCTACACCGGGGAGCTGTTTTTT
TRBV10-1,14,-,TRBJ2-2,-,CASASQTNTGELFF,TGCGCCAGCGCCAGTCAGACGAACACCGGGGAGCTGTTTTTT
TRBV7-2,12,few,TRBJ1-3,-,CASSLTGNTIYF,TGTGCCAGCAGCTTGACTGGAAACACCATATATTTT
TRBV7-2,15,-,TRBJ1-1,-,CASSLGSQMNTEAFF,TGTGCCAGCAGCTTAGGTTCGCAGATGAACACTGAAGCTTTCTTT
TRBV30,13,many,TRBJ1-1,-,CAWSVLGNTEAFF,TGTGCCTGGAGTGTTCTTGGGAACACTGAAGCTTTCTTT
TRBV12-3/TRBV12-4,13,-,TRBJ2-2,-,CASSLINTGELFF,TGTGCCAGCAGTTTAATAAACACCGGGGAGCTGTTTTTT
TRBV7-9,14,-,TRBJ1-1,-,CASSLAPGVVEAFF,TGTGCCAGCAGCTTAGCCCCTGGAGTAGTTGAAGCTTTCTTT
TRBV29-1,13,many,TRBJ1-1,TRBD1,CSAIVQGETEAFF,TGCAGCGCCATTGTCCAGGGGGAGACTGAAGCTTTCTTT
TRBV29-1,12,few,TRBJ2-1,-,CSVDTGYNEQFF,TGCAGCGTTGACACAGGCTACAATGAGCAGTTCTTC
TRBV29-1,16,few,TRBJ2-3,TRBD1,CSVAHLQGVSTDTQYF,TGCAGCGTTGCCCACCTCCAGGGGGTAAGCACAGATACGCAGTATTTT
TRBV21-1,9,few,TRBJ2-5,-,CAPRQTQYF,TGTGCACCGCGGCAGACCCAGTACTTC
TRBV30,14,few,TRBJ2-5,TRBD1,CAWSQDRKQETQYF,TGTGCCTGGAGCCAGGACAGGAAGCAAGAGACCCAGTACTTC
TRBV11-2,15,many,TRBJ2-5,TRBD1,CASSPSDRAQETQYF,TGTGCCAGCAGCCCGTCCGACAGGGCCCAAGAGACCCAGTACTTC
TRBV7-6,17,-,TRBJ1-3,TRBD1,CASSLSQGAFSGNTIYF,TGTGCCAGCAGCTTATCCCAGGGGGCTTTCTCTGGAAACACCATATATTTT
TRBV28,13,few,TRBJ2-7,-,CASSILTSYEQYF,TGTGCCAGCAGTATCTTAACTAGCTACGAGCAGTACTTC
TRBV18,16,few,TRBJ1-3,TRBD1,CASSPPGTGVGNTIYF,TGTGCCAGCTCACCACCGGGGACAGGGGTCGGAAACACCATATATTTT
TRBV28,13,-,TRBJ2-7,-,CATRRPLGYEQYF,TGTGCCACCAGACGGCCGCTCGGTTACGAGCAGTACTTC
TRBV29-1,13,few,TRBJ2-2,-,CSVDLGNTGELFF,TGCAGCGTTGATTTGGGAAACACCGGGGAGCTGTTTTTT
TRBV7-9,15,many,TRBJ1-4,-,CASSPEGRRDEKLFF,TGTGCCAGCAGCCCGGAGGGACGAAGGGATGAAAAACTGTTTTTT
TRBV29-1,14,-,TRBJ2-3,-,CSVLQPQGPDTQYF,TGCAGCGTTCTCCAACCTCAGGGGCCAGATACGCAGTATTTT
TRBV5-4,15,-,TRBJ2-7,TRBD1,CASSLPGQGGFEQYF,TGTGCCAGCAGCCTTCCGGGACAGGGGGGCTTCGAGCAGTACTTC
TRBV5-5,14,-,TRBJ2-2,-,CASSSRDGAGELFF,TGTGCCAGCAGCTCGAGGGATGGGGCCGGGGAGCTGTTTTTT
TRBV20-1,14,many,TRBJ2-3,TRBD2,CSGGLAGGSDTQYF,TGCAGTGGAGGACTAGCGGGGGGTTCAGATACGCAGTATTTT
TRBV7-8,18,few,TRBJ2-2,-,CASGEAVEGGSKTGELFF,TGTGCCAGCGGAGAAGCGGTTGAGGGCGGAAGTAAAACCGGGGAGCTGTTTTTT